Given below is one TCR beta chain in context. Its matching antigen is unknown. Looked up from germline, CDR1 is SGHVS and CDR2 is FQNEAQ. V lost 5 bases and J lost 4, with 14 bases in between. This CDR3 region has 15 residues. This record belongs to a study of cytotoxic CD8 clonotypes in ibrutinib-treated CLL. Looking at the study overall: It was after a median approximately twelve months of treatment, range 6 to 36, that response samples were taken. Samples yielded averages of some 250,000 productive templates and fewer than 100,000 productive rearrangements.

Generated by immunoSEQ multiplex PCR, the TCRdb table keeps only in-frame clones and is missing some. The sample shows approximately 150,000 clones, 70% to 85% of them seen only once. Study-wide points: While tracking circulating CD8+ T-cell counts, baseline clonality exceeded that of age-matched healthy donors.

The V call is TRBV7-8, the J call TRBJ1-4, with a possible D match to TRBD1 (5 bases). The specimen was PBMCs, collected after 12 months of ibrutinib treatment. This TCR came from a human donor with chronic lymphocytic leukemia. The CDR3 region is CASSPRRGVNEKLFF. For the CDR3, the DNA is TGTGCCAGCAGCCCACGGCGGGGGGTTAATGAAAAACTGTTTTTT.